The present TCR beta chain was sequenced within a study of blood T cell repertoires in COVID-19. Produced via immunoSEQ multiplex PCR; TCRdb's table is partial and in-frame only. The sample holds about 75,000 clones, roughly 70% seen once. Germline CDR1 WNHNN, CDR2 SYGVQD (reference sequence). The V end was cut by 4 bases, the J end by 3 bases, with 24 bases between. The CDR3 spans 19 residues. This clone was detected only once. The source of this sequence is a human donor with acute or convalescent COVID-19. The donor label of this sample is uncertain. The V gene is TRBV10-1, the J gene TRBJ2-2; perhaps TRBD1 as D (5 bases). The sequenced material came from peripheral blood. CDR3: CASSGELRPDNRYTGELFF. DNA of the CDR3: TGCGCCAGCAGTGGAGAGCTCCGGCCGGACAATCGGTACACCGGGGAGCTGTTTTTT.